This T cell receptor (beta chain) comes out of a study of blood T cell dynamics during melanoma immunotherapy. A fixed DNA input of 350 ng was used per bulk PBMC sample. The assay was immunoSEQ multiplex PCR, and TCRdb's table has in-frame clones only and misses some. The data show 8,000 to 11,000 clones, about 85% seen once. CDR3 length: 15 residues. CDR1 is WNHNN and CDR2 is SYGVQD in the germline V gene (reference sequence). This clone was seen a single time. Described time point: week 3, after first cycle of checkpoint inhibitor. At 12 weeks after first infusion, RECIST 1.1 defined response for most patients.

The source of this sequence is a human donor with melanoma. Sequencing used blood, obtained from a patient treated with checkpoint blockade. The chain employs TRBV10-1 and TRBJ2-5, with D unclear. The J call may be incorrect, as the DNA end agrees better with TRBJ2-7. Here the CDR3 DNA reads TGCGCCAGCAGTGAACCACCTCGGACCTCCTACGAGCAGTACTTC. It encodes CASSEPPRTSYEQYF.